The 21 T cell receptor beta chains listed next were all sequenced from one sample in a study of blood T cell repertoires in COVID-19. The table came from immunoSEQ multiplex PCR; TCRdb's copy has only in-frame clones and leaves some out. Here the sample spans 200,000 to 250,000 clones, about nine tenths being singletons. Input material: PBMCs or T cells enriched from blood (not recorded which). These TCRs come from a woman aged 50 to 60 in a cohort exposed to, infected with or recovered from COVID-19 (not recorded which).

The chain combines TRBV7-9 with TRBJ1-4; the match to TRBD1 covers 12 bases. V was pared by 1 base and J by 8 bases, with 2 bases of the junction left unmatched. The CDR3 spans 15 residues. Germline values: CDR1 SEHNR, CDR2 FQNEAQ (reference sequence). The CDR3 sequence: CASSLGDRGHEKLFF. Written as DNA, the CDR3 is TGTGCCAGCAGCTTAGGGGACAGGGGGCACGAAAAACTGTTTTTT.

The gene calls are TRBV7-2 and TRBJ2-3; 12 bases match TRBD2. The CDR3 is 17 residues long. Germline V gene data show CDR1 as SGHTA and CDR2 as FQGNSA. The trim removed 2 bases at V and 3 bases at J, leaving 6 bases unmatched. Here the CDR3 reads CASSLRRLAGGTDTQYF. In nucleotides, the CDR3 is TGTGCCAGCAGCTTACGGCGCCTAGCGGGGGGGACAGATACGCAGTATTTT. The variable domain in full, with the rest retrieved from reference TRBV7-2 and TRBJ2-3, is GAGVSQSPSNKVTEKGKDVELRCDPISGHTALYWYRQSLGQGLEFLIYFQGNSAPDKSGLPSDRFSAERTGGSVSTLTIQRTQQEDSAVYLCASSLRRLAGGTDTQYFGPGTRLTVL.

CDR3 protein: CASSLPRGLNQPQHF. CDR3 DNA sequence: TGTGCCAGTAGTCTTCCCCGGGGGTTAAATCAGCCCCAGCATTTT. The V and J genes are TRBV19 and TRBJ1-5; D perhaps matches TRBD1 (5 bases). V was pared by 5 bases and J by 4 bases, with 15 bases between. Germline-derived CDR1 and CDR2 are LNHDA and SQIVND (reference sequence). This CDR3 is built from 15 residues.

J is TRBJ1-2 and V is TRBV30; D is undetermined. This CDR3 is 13 amino acids long. Per germline, CDR1 GTSNPN and CDR2 SVGIG (reference sequence). Trimming left V 0 bases short and J 8 bases short, with 13 bases between. The CDR3 sequence: CAWSVVRVRGYTF. CDR3 nucleotide sequence: TGTGCCTGGAGTGTAGTTCGGGTAAGGGGCTACACCTTC. The complete variable domain, with remaining parts taken from reference TRBV30 and TRBJ1-2, reads SQTIHQWPATLVQPVGSPLSLECTVEGTSNPNLYWYRQAAGRGLQLLFYSVGIGQISSEVPQNLSASRPQDRQFILSSKKLLLSDSGFYLCAWSVVRVRGYTFGSGTRLTVV.

The chain recombines TRBV30 with TRBJ2-4; 9 nucleotides line up with TRBD2. The J segment lost 0 bases and the V segment lost 1 base, leaving 1 base of the junction unmatched. The germline CDR1 and CDR2 sequences are GTSNPN and SVGIG (reference sequence). The CDR3 spans 15 residues. The DNA for the CDR3 is TGTGCCTGGAGTGAAGCGGGGGGAGCCAAAAACATTCAGTACTTC. This gives the protein CAWSEAGGAKNIQYF.

The chain is built from TRBV5-1 and TRBJ1-2, with 9 bases identical to TRBD1. Germline CDR1 is SGHRS and CDR2 is YFSETQ. This CDR3 is built from 17 residues. J was trimmed by 4 bases and V by 0 bases; bases with no gene match: 10. CDR3 amino acids: CASSLVIQGARSYGYTF. The CDR3, as DNA: TGCGCCAGCAGCTTGGTAATACAGGGGGCGCGTAGCTATGGCTACACCTTC.

The gene calls are TRBV19 and TRBJ1-1; D gene ambiguous. The germline CDR1 and CDR2 sequences are LNHDA and SQIVND (reference sequence). The CDR3 spans 12 residues. The ends were cut back, 6 bases at V and 1 base at J, with 6 bases in the middle. CDR3 nucleotides: TGTGCCAGTAGGATCGGGAACACTGAAGCTTTCTTT. Translating it yields CASRIGNTEAFF. Full variable domain (remainder filled in from reference TRBV19 and TRBJ1-1): DGGITQSPKYLFRKEGQNVTLSCEQNLNHDAMYWYRQDPGQGLRLIYYSQIVNDFQKGDIAEGYSVSREKKESFPLTVTSAQKNPTAFYLCASRIGNTEAFFGQGTRLTVV.

The V gene is TRBV5-1, the J gene TRBJ2-7; TRBD2 matches 7 bases. The CDR3 spans 17 residues. CDR1 and CDR2 (germline): SGHRS, YFSETQ. The trim removed 0 bases at V and 2 bases at J, leaving 11 bases unmatched. This chain's CDR3 is CASSLATGGGPTYEQYF. In nucleotides, the CDR3 is TGCGCCAGCAGCTTGGCCACCGGCGGGGGTCCCACCTACGAGCAGTACTTC.

The rearrangement joins TRBV10-1 to TRBJ1-1; no clear D gene. The germline V gene encodes CDR1 WNHNN and CDR2 SYGVQD (reference sequence). The CDR3 length is 12 residues. Trimming removed 3 bases from V and 1 base from J, with 3 bases in between. CDR3 region: CASSDRNTEAFF. CDR3 DNA: TGCGCCAGCAGTGACAGGAACACTGAAGCTTTCTTT.

The chain uses TRBV3-1 (or the pseudogene TRBV3-2) and TRBJ1-2; possible D gene TRBD1, 6 bases. With 2 bases removed from V and 0 bases from J, the gap between germline ends came to 19 bases. Germline CDR1 is LGHDT and CDR2 is YNNKEL (reference sequence). The length of the CDR3 is 18 residues. The DNA of the CDR3 is TGTGCCAGCAGCCAAATAGGGGGAACTGCAAAATCTAACTATGGCTACACCTTC. Translated, it gives CASSQIGGTAKSNYGYTF.

CDR3 region: CASSEARVYEQYF. DNA of the CDR3: TGTGCCAGCAGTGAAGCGCGGGTCTACGAGCAGTACTTC. The chain recombines TRBV6-1 with TRBJ2-7; perhaps TRBD2 as D (5 bases). V gave up 0 bases and J gave up 3 bases, with 6 bases separating them. The germline V gene encodes CDR1 MNHNS and CDR2 SASEGT. CDR3 length: 13 residues.

The rearrangement links TRBV19 to TRBJ1-4; 7 positions match TRBD1. Germline lookup yields CDR1 LNHDA and CDR2 SQIVND (reference sequence). Trimming removed 6 bases from V and 0 bases from J; junction bases left unmatched: 1. The CDR3 covers 14 residues. CDR3 region: CASRDRATNEKLFF. The CDR3 DNA reads as TGTGCCAGTAGAGACAGGGCAACTAATGAAAAACTGTTTTTT.

J is TRBJ1-3 and V is TRBV7-6; 7 positions agree with TRBD1. CDR1 is SGHVS and CDR2 is FNYEAQ in the germline V gene. Unmatched junction bases numbered 8, after V lost 5 bases and J lost 4 bases. The CDR3 is 15 amino acids. CDR3 coding DNA: TGTGCCAGCAGCCAAATGACGGGACAGGGAAACACCATATATTTT. Translated, it gives CASSQMTGQGNTIYF.

This rearrangement joins TRBV19 to TRBJ1-5, with 11 nucleotides matching TRBD1. Germline V lookup: CDR1 LNHDA, CDR2 SQIVND (reference sequence). CDR3 length equals 16 residues. Trimming at V came to 6 bases and at J to 7 bases, leaving 11 bases not matched to a gene. The CDR3: CASSRTGGDREQPQHF. The CDR3 nucleotides are TGTGCCAGTAGCAGGACAGGGGGCGACCGGGAACAGCCCCAGCATTTT.

The chain links TRBV3-1 (or the pseudogene TRBV3-2) to TRBJ1-3; possibly TRBD1 for D (5 bases). In germline, CDR1 is LGHDT, CDR2 YNNKEL (reference sequence). V gave up 4 bases and J gave up 4 bases, with 8 bases separating them. The CDR3 covers 13 residues. The CDR3 coding sequence is TGTGCCAGCAGCCCGGGACTCGGAAACACCATATATTTT. It is translated as CASSPGLGNTIYF.

The CDR3 bases are TGTGCCAGCTGGTCGGGACACCAACCAGATGGCTACACCTTC. Translating gives CASWSGHQPDGYTF. V and J are TRBV6-5 and TRBJ1-2; TRBD1 might be the D (6 bases). The CDR3 has 14 residues. Germline CDR1 and CDR2: MNHEY and SVGAGI. The V end was cut by 8 bases, the J end by 6 bases, with 19 bases between.

V is TRBV27 and J is TRBJ1-4; 8 bases are shared with TRBD1. Per the germline V gene, CDR1 is MNHEY and CDR2 is SMNVEV (reference sequence). The CDR3 runs to 14 residues. V was clipped by 4 bases and J by 9 bases; unmatched bases: 7. The CDR3, as DNA: TGTGCCAGCAGTTCCGGGACAGGCCTTCAAAAACTGTTTTTT. It encodes CASSSGTGLQKLFF.

The V and J genes are TRBV20-1 and TRBJ2-7; tentatively, D is TRBD2 (6 bases). The length of the CDR3 is 10 residues. Trimming pared 6 bases from V and 7 bases from J, leaving 10 bases between. CDR1 is DFQATT, CDR2 SNEGSKA, per germline (reference sequence). CDR3 in amino acids: CSARREEQYF. CDR3 DNA: TGCAGTGCAAGACGGGAGGAGCAGTACTTC.

J is TRBJ1-2 and V is TRBV10-3; tentative D call: TRBD1 (6 bases). The CDR3 runs 15 residues. Germline V gives CDR1 ENHRY, CDR2 SYGVKD. V was shortened by 3 bases and J by 6 bases, with 17 bases between the two germline ends. CDR3 amino acids: CAISDLQGQNHGYTF. In DNA, the CDR3 is TGTGCCATCAGTGATCTACAGGGCCAGAACCATGGCTACACCTTC.

The J gene is TRBJ2-7, the V gene TRBV4-1; D possibly corresponds to TRBD1 (6 bases). V was clipped by 2 bases and J by 4 bases, with 12 bases between them. In germline, CDR1 is MGHRA, CDR2 YSYEKL. The CDR3 consists of 14 residues. In DNA form, the CDR3 reads TGCGCCAGCAGCCAACGGACAGATTTGTACGAGCAGTACTTC. It translates to CASSQRTDLYEQYF.

This clone has a single count. The chain joins TRBV3-1 (or the pseudogene TRBV3-2) to TRBJ2-1; 7 nucleotides align to TRBD2. The CDR3 sequence is 16 residues long. Germline trimming cut 1 base from V and 4 bases from J; bases unmatched to any gene: 7. Germline-derived CDR1 and CDR2 are LGHDT and YNNKEL (reference sequence). The CDR3: CASSQVPLAVYNEQFF. CDR3 DNA sequence: TGTGCCAGCAGCCAAGTCCCCCTAGCGGTATACAATGAGCAGTTCTTC.